This T cell receptor (beta chain) was profiled in a study of T cells in Graves' hyperthyroidism and ophthalmopathy. CDR3 length equals 12 residues. Germline CDR1 SEHNR, CDR2 FQNEAQ (reference sequence). The V gene lost 6 bases and the J gene lost 4 bases, with 10 bases spanning the gap. Amplification of TCR beta CDR3 regions used RNA as the template. First-round RT-PCR targeting the TCR CDR3 was performed with the HTBI primer set. TCRdb re-derived calls from the multiplex PCR reads in MiXCR, one entry per CDR3 protein. The sample carries about 270,000 distinct CDR3 sequences, about 20% recorded once. The chain joins TRBV7-9 to TRBJ2-7, with D possibly matching TRBD1 (6 bases). The sequenced sample was blood. The TCR was taken from a man aged 25-45 years with Graves' ophthalmopathy. CDR3 in DNA: TGTGCCAGCAGAGGACAGAGTTACGAGCAGTACTTC. This gives the protein CASRGQSYEQYF.